The following is a TCR beta chain sequence with its context. TCRdb redid the calling of the RT-PCR reads with MiXCR, one entry per CDR3 protein. The sample includes hundreds of thousands of distinct CDR3 sequences, more than 15% of them seen just once. The data were taken from a study of patients and donors after allogeneic stem cell transplantation. Germline V gene sequence: CDR1 LGHNA, CDR2 YSLEER. This CDR3 has 18 residues. The V gene end was trimmed by 0 bases and the J gene end by 2 bases; junction bases not matched to a gene: 9. Sequencing was performed on blood, either unsorted or a sorted T cell fraction (not recorded which). The J gene is TRBJ2-3, the V gene TRBV4-3, with 9 bases matching TRBD2. The receptor was derived from a human donor who was either an allogeneic HSCT recipient or a stem cell or donor lymphocyte infusion donor (not recorded which). It is not recorded whose cells these are; they may come from a transplant donor. The CDR3 DNA reads as TGCGCCAGCAGCCAAGATCGAACCAGCGGGGGGACCACAGATACGCAGTATTTT. Amino acids: CASSQDRTSGGTTDTQYF.